The TCR beta chain under discussion was sequenced for a study of cytomegalovirus exposure and HLA in healthy donors. Whole-study results and caveats: Listed as cytomegalovirus-associated were over 150 TCR beta chains.

This table comes from immunoSEQ multiplex PCR, and its TCRdb copy is limited to in-frame clones, with some not included. This repertoire shows some 120,000 clones, approximately 94% found once; its top ten account for 1.7%. Trimming pared 1 base from V and 2 bases from J, leaving 9 bases between. CDR1 SNHLY and CDR2 FYNNEI come from the germline V gene. The CDR3 totals 15 residues. This clone was recorded a few times. No antigen is known for it. The donors were part of the validation cohort, which consisted of about 120 subjects and was separate from the first cohort of around 620 subjects. The chain combines TRBV2 with TRBJ1-5, with D possibly matching TRBD1 (6 bases). Input material: PBMCs. The source is a man between 18 and 29 years old in good health and CMV-seronegative. The CDR3 region is CASSEGSGGNQPQHF. The CDR3 DNA sequence: TGTGCCAGCAGTGAAGGATCAGGGGGCAATCAGCCCCAGCATTTT.